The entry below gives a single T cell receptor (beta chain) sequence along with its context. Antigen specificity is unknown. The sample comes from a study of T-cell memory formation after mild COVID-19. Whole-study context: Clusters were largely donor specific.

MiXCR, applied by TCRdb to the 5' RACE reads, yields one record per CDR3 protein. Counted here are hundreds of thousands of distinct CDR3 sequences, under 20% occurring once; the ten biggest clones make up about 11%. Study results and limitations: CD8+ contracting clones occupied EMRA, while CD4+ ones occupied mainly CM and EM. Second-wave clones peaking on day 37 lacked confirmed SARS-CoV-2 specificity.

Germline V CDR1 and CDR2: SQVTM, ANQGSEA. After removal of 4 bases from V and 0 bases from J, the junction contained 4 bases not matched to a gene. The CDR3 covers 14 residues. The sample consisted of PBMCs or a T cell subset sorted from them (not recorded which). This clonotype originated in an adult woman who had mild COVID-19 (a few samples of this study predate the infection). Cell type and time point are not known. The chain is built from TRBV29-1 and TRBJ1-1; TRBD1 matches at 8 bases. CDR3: CSVGGDRLNTEAFF. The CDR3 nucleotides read TGCAGCGTTGGTGGGGACAGGTTGAACACTGAAGCTTTCTTT. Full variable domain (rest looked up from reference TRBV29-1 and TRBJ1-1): SAVISQKPSRDICQRGTSLTIQCQVDSQVTMMFWYRQQPGQSLTLIATANQGSEATYESGFVIDKFPISRPNLTFSTLTVSNMSPEDSSIYLCSVGGDRLNTEAFFGQGTRLTVV.